The rows below give T cell receptor beta chains drawn from one sample of a study of control samples from healthy donors and cancer patients. This table comes from immunoSEQ multiplex PCR, and its TCRdb copy is limited to in-frame clones, with some not included. The sample yields about 93,000 clones, 88% seen once. Sequencing was performed on blood. These receptors originate from a woman between 65 and 79 years old in good health. The CDR3 runs from the conserved cysteine through the conserved F or W. Fields, in order: V gene, clone size, J gene, D gene, CDR3 DNA, CDR3 protein. D genes are given only for firm matches. Expanded clones get a size class; other rows say once, few or many, or leave the size out.

TRBV6-1	.	TRBJ1-6	.	TGTGCCAGCAGTGAGGGGGACGGATATAATTCACCCCTCCACTTT	CASSEGDGYNSPLHF
TRBV4-1	.	TRBJ1-1	.	TGCGCCAGCAGCCCCAGGAGGGAGGGGAGCACTGAAGCTTTCTTT	CASSPRREGSTEAFF
TRBV5-4	.	TRBJ2-5	.	TGTGCCAGCAGCCGCGTGGTGGGGGAAGAGACCCAGTACTTC	CASSRVVGEETQYF
TRBV6-5	.	TRBJ1-1	TRBD1	TGTGCCAGCAGTTACGTCCAGACAGGGCGGACTGAAGCTTTCTTT	CASSYVQTGRTEAFF
TRBV7-9	.	TRBJ1-5	.	TGTGCCAGCAGCTTAGCGGGAGGGGGCAATCAGCCCCAGCATTTT	CASSLAGGGNQPQHF
TRBV3-1/TRBV3-2	.	TRBJ1-2	.	TGTGCCAGCAGGACAGAGCAGACTGGCTACACCTTC	CASRTEQTGYTF
TRBV5-1	.	TRBJ1-5	.	TGCGCCAGCAGCTTGGGTGGGGGACAGCCCCAGCATTTT	CASSLGGGQPQHF
TRBV5-1	few	TRBJ1-4	.	TGCGCCAGCAGCTTGGGAGGGACTAATGAAAAACTGTTTTTT	CASSLGGTNEKLFF
TRBV19	few	TRBJ2-1	TRBD2	TGTGCCAGTAGTCCTCGGGGAGCGGGAGGCCCCAATGAGCAGTTCTTC	CASSPRGAGGPNEQFF
TRBV19	.	TRBJ1-1	.	TGTGCCAGTAGTAGAACGGGACCGATGAACACTGAAGCTTTCTTT	CASSRTGPMNTEAFF
TRBV13	.	TRBJ2-3	.	TGTGCCAGCAGCTTGAGGGGCTCAGGGCTGGCAGATACGCAGTATTTT	CASSLRGSGLADTQYF
TRBV5-4	.	TRBJ2-2	.	TGTGCCAGCAGCTTGGGTGGGTCCACCGGGGAGCTGTTTTTT	CASSLGGSTGELFF
TRBV6-6	once	TRBJ2-5	.	TGTGCCAGCAGGGCAGGGGGGGAGTCAGAGACCCAGTACTTC	CASRAGGESETQYF
TRBV28	once	TRBJ2-5	TRBD1	TGTGCCAGTATTGGACAGGGCAGGACCCAGTACTTC	CASIGQGRTQYF
TRBV30	.	TRBJ1-5	.	TGTGCCTGGACTCACCATGAGGGACAGCCCCAGCATTTT	CAWTHHEGQPQHF
TRBV5-1	once	TRBJ1-1	.	TGCGCCAGCAGCTCACAGGGACTAGAGATGAACACTGAAGCTTTCTTT	CASSSQGLEMNTEAFF
TRBV7-9	.	TRBJ1-5	TRBD1	TGTGCCAGCAGCTTAGACGGACAGGGCAAGAGTAAGCCCCAGCATTTT	CASSLDGQGKSKPQHF